Detailed here is one TCR beta chain. There are 17 residues in the CDR3. V shed 3 bases and J 2 bases; nucleotides not matched to a gene: 4. Germline V gives CDR1 SGHRS, CDR2 YFSETQ. This sample is drawn from a study of blood T cell repertoires in COVID-19. As for the study in general: T cells, B-cell-depleted T cells, or PBMCs provided the cDNA or gDNA that served as material.

TCRdb's copy holds only in-frame clones and misses some; the assay was immunoSEQ multiplex PCR. The sample consists of more than 140,000 clones, roughly 82% of them appearing once. The clonotype comes from a woman aged 50 to 60 in a cohort sampled during active or convalescent COVID-19. The chain recombines TRBV5-1 with TRBJ2-1; 14 bases agree with TRBD2. Sequenced material: peripheral blood. CDR3 sequence: CASSSTSGGAAYNEQFF. The CDR3 DNA follows: TGCGCCAGCAGCTCGACTAGCGGGGGGGCCGCCTACAATGAGCAGTTCTTC.